One and the same sample provided the 18 T cell receptor beta chains below, sequenced in a study of blood T cell repertoires in COVID-19. TCRdb's copy holds only in-frame clones and misses some; the assay was immunoSEQ multiplex PCR. The table includes 470,000 or so clones, approximately 90% detected once. The source material was PBMCs or T cells enriched from blood (not recorded which). Source of these receptors: a woman in her late teens or twenties with acute COVID-19.

This rearrangement joins TRBV9 to TRBJ2-7; TRBD2 matches 9 bases. Germline V CDR1 and CDR2: SGDLS, YYNGEE. The CDR3 loop spans 15 amino acids. The junction had 7 bases not matched to a gene; V was cut back by 1 base and J by 5 bases. The CDR3 coding sequence is TGTGCCAGCAGCGTAAGCGGGACTAGCATCCACGAGCAGTACTTC. Its protein product is CASSVSGTSIHEQYF.

The chain recombines TRBV2 with TRBJ2-4; a weak D match, TRBD1 (5 bases). The V end was cut by 7 bases, the J end by 6 bases, with 19 bases between. The CDR3 is 15 residues long. Germline-derived CDR1 and CDR2 are SNHLY and FYNNEI. As DNA, the CDR3 is TGTGCCAGCACCCTTCAAGGTCCAAGGGGAAACATTCAGTACTTC. Residues: CASTLQGPRGNIQYF.

The chain uses TRBV12-3 or TRBV12-4 and TRBJ2-7; D might be TRBD2 (6 bases). This CDR3 is 13 amino acids long. Trimming shortened V by 4 bases and J by 7 bases, and 14 bases separated the two germline ends. The DNA of the CDR3 is TGTGCCAGCAGTTCCCGACTAGAAGAGGAGCAGTACTTC. The encoded protein is CASSSRLEEEQYF.

With regard to this clone: The junction and the germline gene differ at one end; a read error may be behind it. This chain uses TRBV7-8 with TRBJ1-6; D is undetermined. CDR3 length: 14 residues. Germline loops: CDR1 SGHVS, CDR2 FQNEAQ. The CDR3: CASSFVSYNSPLYF. CDR3 nucleotides: TGTGCCAGCAGCTTCGTCTCCTATAATTCACCCCTCTACTTT.

The V gene is TRBV7-9, the J gene TRBJ2-1, with 7 bases lining up with TRBD2. The trim removed 2 bases at V and 7 bases at J, leaving 5 bases unmatched. This CDR3 is 14 amino acids long. Per germline, CDR1 SEHNR and CDR2 FQNEAQ (reference sequence). The CDR3 nucleotides read TGTGCCAGCAGCTTATCGACTAGCTTTAATGAGCAGTTCTTC. Translated, it gives CASSLSTSFNEQFF.

The chain combines TRBV4-2 with TRBJ2-3; a weak D match, TRBD2 (6 bases). CDR3 size: 15 residues. V shed 2 bases and J shed 1 base, with 10 bases lying between them. In germline, CDR1 is LGHNA, CDR2 YNFKEQ. Here the CDR3 DNA reads TGTGCCAGCAGCCAACTGGGACTCCGCACAGATACGCAGTATTTT. It specifies CASSQLGLRTDTQYF.

A note on this clone: Other nucleotide sequences from this sample produce the same CDR3. V is TRBV28 and J is TRBJ2-1; tentative D call: TRBD2 (6 bases). Trimming left V 4 bases short and J 4 bases short, with 11 bases between. CDR3 length equals 14 residues. CDR1 and CDR2 from the germline V gene are MDHEN and SYDVKM. The CDR3 here is CASSYGSGYNEQFF. CDR3 sequence (DNA): TGTGCCAGCAGTTATGGTAGCGGTTACAATGAGCAGTTCTTC.

This clone was picked up one time. The chain links TRBV11-2 to TRBJ2-7; 7 bases fit TRBD1. CDR1 and CDR2 from the germline V gene are SGHAT and FQNNGV. This CDR3 is 14 amino acids long. With V trimmed by 5 bases and J by 2 bases, 6 bases remained unmatched. The CDR3 protein is CASSQGTVAYEQYF. The CDR3 bases are TGTGCCAGCAGCCAGGGGACAGTAGCCTACGAGCAGTACTTC.

This clone occurred a few times. The rearrangement links TRBV29-1 to TRBJ1-1; D is perhaps TRBD1 (6 bases). Germline V gene data show CDR1 as SQVTM and CDR2 as ANQGSEA. This CDR3 is built from 13 residues. Deletions cut 4 bases from V and 4 bases from J, with 13 bases between. The CDR3 reads CSVGPTGRTEAFF. CDR3 sequence (DNA): TGCAGCGTTGGACCGACAGGCCGCACTGAAGCTTTCTTT.

This chain connects TRBV11-2 to TRBJ1-6; a weak D match, TRBD1 (6 bases). Germline V gene sequence: CDR1 SGHAT, CDR2 FQNNGV. The V end lost 4 bases, the J end lost 9 bases, and 16 bases lay between the germline ends. The CDR3 spans 15 residues. The CDR3 DNA follows: TGTGCCAGCAGCTCCATAACAGGGATTAGTTCACCCCTCCACTTT. Encoded protein: CASSSITGISSPLHF.

This chain connects TRBV6-1 to TRBJ1-4; 7 positions match TRBD1. The V gene's germline CDR1 is MNHNS and CDR2 SASEGT. The CDR3 is made up of 16 amino acids. V lost 1 base, J lost 8 bases, and 10 bases stayed unmatched. The CDR3 region is CASSEGSGRGREKLFF. CDR3 sequence (DNA): TGTGCCAGCAGTGAAGGTTCGGGCAGGGGGAGAGAAAAACTGTTTTTT.

This sequence joins TRBV11-2 and TRBJ2-5, with 11 bases identical to TRBD2. The CDR3 sequence is 16 residues long. Germline trimming cut 5 bases from V and 2 bases from J; bases unmatched to any gene: 7. Per the germline V gene, CDR1 is SGHAT and CDR2 is FQNNGV. The DNA for the CDR3 is TGTGCCAGCAGCCGAGGGACTAGCGGCTCTCAAGAGACCCAGTACTTC. This sequence encodes CASSRGTSGSQETQYF.

This chain links TRBV5-1 with TRBJ2-2; 12 nucleotides line up with TRBD2. CDR1 is SGHRS and CDR2 is YFSETQ in the germline V gene. This CDR3 has 18 amino acids. The V segment lost 2 bases and the J segment 0 bases; nucleotides outside the gene matches: 5. The CDR3 bases are TGCGCCAGCAGCTTTGGACTAGCGGGGCACGCGAACACCGGGGAGCTGTTTTTT. Translated, it gives CASSFGLAGHANTGELFF.

The chain couples TRBV28 to TRBJ2-5, with D perhaps matching TRBD1 (6 bases). V was pared by 1 base and J by 5 bases, with 8 bases between. The CDR3 is 13 residues long. Looked up from germline, CDR1 is MDHEN and CDR2 is SYDVKM. The CDR3 is CASSLSGVETQYF. CDR3 coding DNA: TGTGCCAGCAGTTTATCAGGGGTGGAGACCCAGTACTTC. The whole variable domain, filled in from reference TRBV28 and TRBJ2-5, reads DVKVTQSSRYLVKRTGEKVFLECVQDMDHENMFWYRQDPGLGLRLIYFSYDVKMKEKGDIPEGYSVSREKKERFSLILESASTNQTSMYLCASSLSGVETQYFGPGTRLLVL.

The V gene is TRBV9, the J gene TRBJ2-1, with TRBD2 identical over 8 bases. The CDR3 sequence is 15 residues long. Germline CDR1 and CDR2: SGDLS and YYNGEE. V shed 2 bases, J shed 6 bases, and the junction held 7 bases outside the gene matches. The DNA of the CDR3 is TGTGCCAGCAGCGTGGCGGGGGGCCCTACCAATGAGCAGTTCTTC. Translated, it gives CASSVAGGPTNEQFF.

Sample share makes this clone large. This chain uses TRBV13 with TRBJ2-2; the D is unclear. The length of the CDR3 is 14 residues. V lost 3 bases and J lost 8, with 13 bases in between. Germline CDR1 reads PRHDT; CDR2 reads FYEKMQ (reference sequence). In DNA, the CDR3 is TGTGCCAGCAGCTTCGGTCTAGGAGTTGGGGAGCTGTTTTTT. Translated: CASSFGLGVGELFF.

The V call is TRBV6-5, the J call TRBJ1-5; D call uncertain. V gave up 4 bases and J gave up 4 bases, with 11 bases separating them. This CDR3 is built from 14 residues. Germline V gene lookup returns CDR1 MNHEY and CDR2 SVGAGI. The CDR3 DNA reads as TGTGCCAGCAGTTTTACAGACAAGAATCAGCCCCAGCATTTT. Amino acids: CASSFTDKNQPQHF.

The sample holds one count of this clone. The rearrangement uses TRBV7-9 and TRBJ1-2, with a tentative D call TRBD1 (6 bases). Germline CDR1 and CDR2: SEHNR and FQNEAQ (reference sequence). Trimming left V 5 bases short and J 0 bases short, with 13 bases between. The CDR3 runs to 15 residues. CDR3 amino acids: CASSAGDNPNYGYTF. CDR3 bases: TGTGCCAGCAGCGCCGGGGACAATCCTAACTATGGCTACACCTTC. Supplemented by reference TRBV7-9 and TRBJ1-2, the full variable domain reads DTGVSQNPRHKITKRGQNVTFRCDPISEHNRLYWYRQTLGQGPEFLTYFQNEAQLEKSRLLSDRFSAERPKGSFSTLEIQRTEQGDSAMYLCASSAGDNPNYGYTFGSGTRLTVV.